Below, one T cell receptor beta chain is given with its context. The antigen is unknown. The sample originates from a study of blood T cells in healthy people across ages. General study points: Expanded clonotype shifts may have been confounded, as the donors had an unknown CMV status.

Alongside a J-beta primer mix, a sample-barcoded 5' primer served in a second PCR lasting about 7 to 11 cycles. Paired-end reads containing CDR3 totaled no fewer than 3 million for each sample. TCRdb recomputed calls from the 5' RACE reads with MiXCR, one row per CDR3 protein. The profile shows 1.6 million or so distinct CDR3 sequences, 34% of them singletons. CDR3 size: 13 residues. V was shortened by 6 bases and J by 13 bases, with 19 bases between the two germline ends. Germline values: CDR1 SNHLY, CDR2 FYNNEI. The sample consisted of blood. The sequence came from a woman aged 25 to 39 in good health. The chain uses TRBV2 and TRBJ2-4; tentatively, D is TRBD1 (6 bases). The CDR3 region has the DNA TGTGCCAGCAGGGATTCTTGGACAGCAGTGCAGTACTTC. The encoded protein is CASRDSWTAVQYF.